A selection of T cell receptor beta chains follows, all from one sample in a study of blood T cell repertoires in COVID-19. Some clones are missing from TCRdb's copy, which holds only in-frame ones; the method was immunoSEQ multiplex PCR. The sample records around 100,000 clones, 65% to 75% being singletons. What was sequenced was peripheral blood. The receptors here all came from an elderly man with acute or convalescent COVID-19. Both conserved end residues are part of each CDR3. A D gene is named only where the DNA matches it firmly. Some rows have no size entry. The others give once, few or many, or a class for an expanded clone.

clone size,D gene,J gene,V gene,CDR3 protein,CDR3 DNA
.,TRBD1,TRBJ2-1,TRBV28,CASSNSDRLTNEQFF,TGTGCCAGCAGTAACTCGGACAGGCTAACCAATGAGCAGTTCTTC
.,TRBD2,TRBJ2-7,TRBV7-2,CASSLVSGSGSFYEQYF,TGTGCCAGCAGCTTAGTTTCGGGTAGCGGGAGTTTTTACGAGCAGTACTTC
.,TRBD1,TRBJ1-1,TRBV7-9,CASSSQGGTEAFF,TGTGCCAGCAGCTCCCAGGGGGGCACTGAAGCTTTCTTT
.,.,TRBJ2-7,TRBV3-1/TRBV3-2,CASSQSRLFYEQYF,TGTGCCAGCAGCCAGAGCCGCCTTTTTTACGAGCAGTACTTC
.,TRBD2,TRBJ2-1,TRBV7-9,CASSTAGTSGSSYNEQFF,TGTGCCAGCAGCACTGCCGGGACTAGCGGAAGCTCCTACAATGAGCAGTTCTTC
few,TRBD2,TRBJ2-1,TRBV10-1,CASSENRGPGGPSYNEQFF,TGCGCCAGCAGTGAGAACCGTGGTCCGGGAGGGCCCTCCTACAATGAGCAGTTCTTC
.,TRBD2,TRBJ2-1,TRBV7-3,CASSLRTSANNEQFF,TGTGCCAGCAGCTTAAGAACTAGCGCAAACAATGAGCAGTTCTTC
once,.,TRBJ2-2,TRBV21-1,CASTPTGTEYTGELFF,TGTGCCAGCACCCCGACCGGGACAGAATACACCGGGGAGCTGTTTTTT
.,TRBD1,TRBJ2-7,TRBV24-1,CATSDSGQGRGEQYF,TGTGCCACCAGTGATTCTGGACAGGGACGGGGCGAGCAGTACTTC
.,.,TRBJ1-2,TRBV10-3,CAISEDSYGYTF,TGTGCCATCAGTGAGGACAGCTATGGCTACACCTTC
.,.,TRBJ2-5,TRBV3-1/TRBV3-2,CASNRRGNQETQYF,TGTGCCAGCAACCGTCGCGGGAACCAAGAGACCCAGTACTTC
few,TRBD2,TRBJ2-7,TRBV6-5,CATAARTSGYEQYF,TGTGCCACCGCCGCGAGGACTAGCGGATACGAGCAGTACTTC
.,TRBD1,TRBJ1-6,TRBV28,CASRPSRGNNSPLHF,TGTGCCAGCAGGCCTAGCAGGGGGAATAATTCACCCCTCCACTTT
.,TRBD1,TRBJ2-1,TRBV2,CASSSDRDNEQFF,TGTGCCAGCAGTTCGGACAGGGACAATGAGCAGTTCTTC
.,TRBD1,TRBJ1-1,TRBV19,CASSTDRGRTTEAFF,TGTGCCAGTAGTACCGACAGGGGCAGGACCACTGAAGCTTTCTTT
.,.,TRBJ2-1,TRBV11-2,CASSLLYLLGDNEQFF,TGTGCCAGCAGCTTACTCTACCTCCTCGGGGACAATGAGCAGTTCTTC
.,TRBD2,TRBJ2-3,TRBV11-2,CASSLRGAGGVDTQYF,TGTGCCAGCAGCTTAAGAGGAGCGGGAGGTGTAGATACGCAGTATTTT
.,.,TRBJ2-7,TRBV2,CASSVGSSYEQYF,TGTGCCAGCAGTGTGGGCAGCTCCTACGAGCAGTACTTC
.,TRBD1,TRBJ2-1,TRBV25-1,CASSGQGDEQFF,TGTGCCAGCAGTGGACAGGGAGATGAGCAGTTCTTC
few,TRBD1,TRBJ2-7,TRBV6-6,CASSPQGSPDYEQYF,TGTGCCAGCAGCCCACAGGGGTCCCCGGACTACGAGCAGTACTTC
few,TRBD2,TRBJ2-3,TRBV2,CASRGGLADSTDTQYF,TGTGCCAGCAGGGGGGGACTAGCGGACAGCACAGATACGCAGTATTTT
.,.,TRBJ2-7,TRBV30,CAWSVGGSGYEQYF,TGTGCCTGGAGTGTAGGAGGGTCGGGTTACGAGCAGTACTTC
.,.,TRBJ1-5,TRBV15,CATSRDAQGNQPQHF,TGTGCCACCAGCAGAGATGCTCAGGGGAATCAGCCCCAGCATTTT
.,TRBD1,TRBJ1-3,TRBV13,CASSSRDRGFSGNTIYF,TGTGCCAGCAGCTCCCGGGACAGGGGTTTCTCTGGAAACACCATATATTTT
.,TRBD1,TRBJ1-1,TRBV28,CASSLVQGAYSEAFF,TGTGCCAGCAGTTTAGTACAGGGGGCCTATTCTGAAGCTTTCTTT
.,.,TRBJ1-5,TRBV28,CASALDSYQPQHF,TGTGCCAGTGCACTGGACTCCTATCAGCCCCAGCATTTT
few,.,TRBJ1-4,TRBV9,CASSVTATNEKLFF,TGTGCCAGCAGCGTCACAGCAACTAATGAAAAACTGTTTTTT
.,.,TRBJ1-5,TRBV6-5,CASRTGMGNQPQHF,TGTGCCAGCAGAACAGGGATGGGCAATCAGCCCCAGCATTTT
.,.,TRBJ2-1,TRBV9,CASSWRDNEQFF,TGTGCCAGCAGTTGGCGGGACAATGAGCAGTTCTTC
.,.,TRBJ2-5,TRBV2,CASSRLDQETQYF,TGTGCCAGCAGTCGACTGGACCAAGAGACCCAGTACTTC
.,TRBD2,TRBJ2-3,TRBV7-2,CASSLSSGLAGVSDTQYF,TGTGCCAGCAGCTTAAGTAGCGGGCTAGCGGGAGTCTCAGATACGCAGTATTTT
few,TRBD2,TRBJ2-7,TRBV6-5,CASNPGRGYEQYF,TGTGCCAGCAACCCGGGGAGGGGCTACGAGCAGTACTTC
once,.,TRBJ2-3,TRBV30,CAWDPSATSTDTQYF,TGTGCCTGGGACCCTTCAGCGACTAGCACAGATACGCAGTATTTT
.,.,TRBJ2-7,TRBV29-1,CSVLGASYEQYF,TGCAGCGTCTTGGGGGCCTCCTACGAGCAGTACTTC
.,TRBD1,TRBJ1-6,TRBV5-1,CASSLPGTGGKSPLHF,TGCGCCAGCAGCCTCCCCGGGACAGGGGGAAAATCACCCCTCCACTTT
.,TRBD2,TRBJ2-1,TRBV5-1,CASSSTGTSGSSSYNEQFF,TGCGCCAGCAGCAGCACCGGGACTAGCGGGTCAAGCTCCTACAATGAGCAGTTCTTC
.,.,TRBJ2-7,TRBV4-1,CASSRTEISDEQYF,TGCGCCAGCAGCCGGACAGAAATATCCGACGAGCAGTACTTC
.,.,TRBJ1-2,TRBV5-1,CASSLEGGAGYTF,TGCGCCAGCAGCTTGGAAGGGGGAGCTGGCTACACCTTC